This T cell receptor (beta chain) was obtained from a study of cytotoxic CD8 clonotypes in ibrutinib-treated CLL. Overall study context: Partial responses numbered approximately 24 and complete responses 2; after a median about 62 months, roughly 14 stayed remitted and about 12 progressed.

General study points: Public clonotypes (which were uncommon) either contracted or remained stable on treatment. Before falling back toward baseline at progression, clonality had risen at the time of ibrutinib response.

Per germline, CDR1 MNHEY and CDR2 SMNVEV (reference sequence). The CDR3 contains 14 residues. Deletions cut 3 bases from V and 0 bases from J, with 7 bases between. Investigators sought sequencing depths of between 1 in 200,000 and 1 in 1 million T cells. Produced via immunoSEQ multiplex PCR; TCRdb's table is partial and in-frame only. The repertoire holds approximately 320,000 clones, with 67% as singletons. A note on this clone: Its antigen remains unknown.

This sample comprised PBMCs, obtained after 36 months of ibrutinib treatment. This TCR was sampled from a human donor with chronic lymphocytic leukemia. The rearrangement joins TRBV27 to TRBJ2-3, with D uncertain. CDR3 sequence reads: CASSFLTSTDTQYF. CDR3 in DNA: TGTGCCAGCAGTTTTCTCACAAGCACAGATACGCAGTATTTT.